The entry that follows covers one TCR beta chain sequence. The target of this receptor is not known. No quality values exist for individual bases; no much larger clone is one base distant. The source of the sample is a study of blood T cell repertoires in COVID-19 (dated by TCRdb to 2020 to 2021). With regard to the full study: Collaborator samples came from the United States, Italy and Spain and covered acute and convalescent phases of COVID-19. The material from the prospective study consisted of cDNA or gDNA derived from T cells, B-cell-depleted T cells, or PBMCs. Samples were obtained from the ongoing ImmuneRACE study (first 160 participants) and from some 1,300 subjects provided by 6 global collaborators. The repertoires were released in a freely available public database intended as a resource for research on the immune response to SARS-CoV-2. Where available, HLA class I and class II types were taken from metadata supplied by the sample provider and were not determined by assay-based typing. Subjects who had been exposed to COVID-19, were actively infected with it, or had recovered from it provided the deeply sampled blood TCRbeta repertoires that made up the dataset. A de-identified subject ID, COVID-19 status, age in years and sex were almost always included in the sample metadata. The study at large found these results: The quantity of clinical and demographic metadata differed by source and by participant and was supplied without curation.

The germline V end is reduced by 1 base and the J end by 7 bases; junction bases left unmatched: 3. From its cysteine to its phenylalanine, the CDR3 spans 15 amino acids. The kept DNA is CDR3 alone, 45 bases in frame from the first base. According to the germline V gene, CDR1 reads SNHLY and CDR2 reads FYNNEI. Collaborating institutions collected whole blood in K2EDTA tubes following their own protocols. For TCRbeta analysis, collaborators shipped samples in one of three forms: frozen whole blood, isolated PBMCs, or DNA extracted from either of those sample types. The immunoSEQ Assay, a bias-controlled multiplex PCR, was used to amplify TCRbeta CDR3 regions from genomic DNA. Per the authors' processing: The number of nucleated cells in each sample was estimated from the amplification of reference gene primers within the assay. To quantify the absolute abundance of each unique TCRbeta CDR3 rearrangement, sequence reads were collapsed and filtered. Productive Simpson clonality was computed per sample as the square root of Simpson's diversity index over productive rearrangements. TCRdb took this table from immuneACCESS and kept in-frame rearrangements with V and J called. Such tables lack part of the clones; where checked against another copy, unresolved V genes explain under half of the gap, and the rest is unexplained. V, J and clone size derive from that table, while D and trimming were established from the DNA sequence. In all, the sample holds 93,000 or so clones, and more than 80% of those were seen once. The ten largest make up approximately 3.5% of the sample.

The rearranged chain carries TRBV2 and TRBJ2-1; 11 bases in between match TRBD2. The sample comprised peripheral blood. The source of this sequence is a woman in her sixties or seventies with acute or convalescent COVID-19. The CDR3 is CASSEVGLAENEQFF. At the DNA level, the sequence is TGTGCCAGCAGTGAAGTGGGACTAGCGGAAAATGAGCAGTTCTTC.